The subject of this entry is one TCR beta chain. This sample is drawn from a study of T cell repertoires in cytomegalovirus infection. TCRdb analysed the reads with MiXCR anew, one entry per CDR3 protein. In the table there are 200,000 to 250,000 distinct CDR3 sequences, 22% of which are singletons. The CDR3 runs to 14 residues. Germline V gene data show CDR1 as SEHNR and CDR2 as FQNEAQ (reference sequence). V was clipped by 4 bases and J by 8 bases, with 14 bases between them. The clonotype was recovered from a human donor in good health (CMV status not recorded). Some clones in this sample may be carry-over from other donors' samples. V usage is TRBV7-9 and J usage is TRBJ1-4; tentatively, D is TRBD1 (6 bases). Sequences were obtained from CD8+ T cells from PBMCs. CDR3 sequence: CASSSETGFEKLFF. Here the CDR3 DNA reads TGTGCCAGCAGCTCAGAGACAGGATTCGAAAAACTGTTTTTT.